This T cell receptor (beta chain) was sequenced for a study of CD8 T cells in Susac syndrome. This CDR3 has 12 residues. CDR1 is SNHLY, CDR2 FYNNEI, per germline. V dropped 6 bases and J dropped 2 bases, with 5 bases sitting between them. Reverse transcription of roughly 0.45 to 1 ug RNA was performed with random hexamers. Coverage of TCR beta CDR3 amplification by immunoSEQ multiplex PCR extended to 54 Vbeta and 13 Jbeta. Each CDR3 protein gets one entry after TCRdb re-called the immunoSEQ multiplex PCR reads with MiXCR. This table has about 52,000 distinct CDR3 sequences, 93% appearing once. The chain links TRBV2 to TRBJ1-3; no clear D gene. Sequenced: CD8+ T cells from PBMCs. The TCR originated in a human donor with multiple sclerosis. CDR3 sequence: CASRPPGNTIYF. The CDR3 region has the DNA TGTGCCAGCAGGCCCCCTGGAAACACCATATATTTT.